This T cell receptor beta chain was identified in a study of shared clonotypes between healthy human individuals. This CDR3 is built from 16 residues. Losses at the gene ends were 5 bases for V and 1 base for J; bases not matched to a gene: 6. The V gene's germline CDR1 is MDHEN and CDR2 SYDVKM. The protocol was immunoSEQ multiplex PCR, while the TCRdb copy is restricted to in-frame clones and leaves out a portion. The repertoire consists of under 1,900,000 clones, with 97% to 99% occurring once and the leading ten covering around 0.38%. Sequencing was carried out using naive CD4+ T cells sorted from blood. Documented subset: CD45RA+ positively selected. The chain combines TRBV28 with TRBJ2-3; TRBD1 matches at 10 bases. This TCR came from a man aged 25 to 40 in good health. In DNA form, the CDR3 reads TGTGCCAGCAGTCCGACAGGGGGCGAGCGCACAGATACGCAGTATTTT. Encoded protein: CASSPTGGERTDTQYF.